This entry concerns a single TCR beta chain. This clonotype was seen a handful of times. Its antigen remains unidentified. Base qualities are not recorded, but no much larger clone differs from it by a single base. This specimen's treatment or condition label, interpreted: in vitro stimulation with specific CMV peptide epitopes to enrich CMV-specific T cells. TCRdb names Illumina HiSeq 1500 as the instrument used. The public sequencing data were trimmed at Q25 with fastp and processed into clonotypes with MiXCR by TCRdb, which kept only in-frame beta chains. CDR3 protein sequences are deduplicated, and each keeps its most common genes and DNA. The sample table shows about 500,000 distinct CDR3 sequences, and roughly a third are seen once. In total, the top ten clones hold roughly 17% of the sample. The CDR1 and CDR2 encoded by the germline V gene are SGHVS and FQNEAQ. The CDR3 starts with the cysteine, ends with the phenylalanine, and has 14 residues. Solely the CDR3 DNA is kept, with 42 bases framed from the first base. V sheds 6 bases and J sheds 3 bases, leaving 11 bases between their ends.

These data originate in a study of T cell repertoires in cytomegalovirus infection (dated 2019 in TCRdb). Study-wide context: Alongside well-studied HLA-B-restricted epitopes, the peptide stimulations were aimed at recently identified HLA-C-restricted CMV epitopes, whose presentation resists viral immunomodulation. Donor HLA type was relevant to the analysis, because carriage of CMV infection together with the matching HLA type was indicated by public TCR beta signatures. Paper-wide results and their limitations: The ex vivo response was dominated by HLA-C-restricted CMV-specific TCR beta clonotypes, and the single most frequent clonotype in two of eight donors was supplied by these HLA-C-restricted clonotypes. Carriers of CMV infection plus the relevant HLA type were discriminated by the cumulative frequency of public TCR beta family members in the study cohort and in an independent roughly 400-donor cohort.

Specimen: cultured PBMCs, collected from culture after CMV antigen stimulation. The V gene is TRBV7-8 and the J gene is TRBJ1-4; 6 matching bases give a weak D call of TRBD1. The receptor comes from a human donor in good health (CMV status not recorded). Some clones in this sample may be carry-over from other donors' samples. The nucleotides are TGTGCCAGCAGACACGACAGGCCTAATGAAAAACTGTTTTTT. It codes for CASRHDRPNEKLFF.